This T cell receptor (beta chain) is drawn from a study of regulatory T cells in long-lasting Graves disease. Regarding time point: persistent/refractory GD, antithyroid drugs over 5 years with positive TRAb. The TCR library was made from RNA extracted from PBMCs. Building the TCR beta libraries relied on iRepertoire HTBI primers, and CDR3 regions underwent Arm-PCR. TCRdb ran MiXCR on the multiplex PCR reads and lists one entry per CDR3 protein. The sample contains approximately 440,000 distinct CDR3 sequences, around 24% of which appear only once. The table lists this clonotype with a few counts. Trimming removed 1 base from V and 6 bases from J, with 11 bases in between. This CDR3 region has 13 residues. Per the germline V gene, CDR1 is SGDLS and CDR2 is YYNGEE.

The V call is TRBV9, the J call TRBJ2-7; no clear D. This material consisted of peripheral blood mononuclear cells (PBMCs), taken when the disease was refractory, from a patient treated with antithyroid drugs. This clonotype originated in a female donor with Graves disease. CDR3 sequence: CASSVSGSGEQYF. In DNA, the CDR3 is TGTGCCAGCAGCGTAAGTGGGTCCGGCGAGCAGTACTTC.